This entry lists 10 T cell receptor beta chains sequenced from one sample in a study of CD8 T cells in ankylosing spondylitis. TCRdb reprocessed the 5' RACE reads with MiXCR, giving one entry per CDR3 protein. The sample has 500,000 to 650,000 distinct CDR3 sequences, roughly 5% seen once; the top ten hold around 3.6%. No antigens are known for them. Study outcomes and limitations: A TCR beta motif of eight or nine highly homologous variants seemed to mark ankylosing spondylitis blood.

What was sequenced was blood, either unsorted or a sorted T cell fraction (not recorded which). Receptors were obtained from a male donor with ankylosing spondylitis.

This clonotype was detected ten times or more. CDR3 coding DNA: TGCAGTGCCCCTAAGCCAGGGAATCCTCAGCCCCAGCATTTT. Amino acids: CSAPKPGNPQPQHF. The chain recombines TRBV20-1 with TRBJ1-5; possibly TRBD1 for D (5 bases). The V end was cut by 6 bases, the J end by 6 bases, with 18 bases between. This CDR3 is 14 amino acids long. The germline V gene has CDR1 DFQATT and CDR2 SNEGSKA (reference sequence).

This clonotype was seen at least ten times. The rearrangement uses TRBV5-1 and TRBJ1-1; tentatively, D is TRBD1 (5 bases). Germline CDR1 SGHRS, CDR2 YFSETQ. CDR3 length equals 14 residues. The V and J ends lost 4 bases and 4 bases respectively, with 14 bases between them. DNA of the CDR3: TGCGCCAGCAGCCCCGGGACGCGGGGCACTGAAGCTTTCTTT. Its protein is CASSPGTRGTEAFF.

This clonotype has only a few counts. The rearrangement joins TRBV2 to TRBJ1-1, with D unresolved. The CDR3 has 13 amino acids. Between the trimmed V and J ends, which lost 4 bases and 1 base, there was a span of 7 bases. CDR1 and CDR2 from the germline V gene are SNHLY and FYNNEI. CDR3 DNA sequence: TGTGCCAGCAGTGTAGTCGAGAACACTGAAGCTTTCTTT. Translating it yields CASSVVENTEAFF.

This clonotype was seen ten or more times. CDR3: CASSFWATHGYTF. CDR3 DNA sequence: TGTGCCAGCAGCTTTTGGGCGACTCATGGCTACACCTTC. The chain links TRBV7-2 to TRBJ1-2; D unresolved. The CDR3 length is 13 residues. V was clipped by 3 bases and J by 6 bases, with 11 bases between them. Germline V CDR1 and CDR2: SGHTA, FQGNSA. The entire variable domain, with the rest obtained from reference TRBV7-2 and TRBJ1-2, is as follows: GAGVSQSPSNKVTEKGKDVELRCDPISGHTALYWYRQSLGQGLEFLIYFQGNSAPDKSGLPSDRFSAERTGGSVSTLTIQRTQQEDSAVYLCASSFWATHGYTFGSGTRLTVV.

This clonotype was counted at least ten times. V usage is TRBV5-1 and J usage is TRBJ1-5; D uncertain. The V gene's germline CDR1 is SGHRS and CDR2 YFSETQ. Trimming cost V 5 bases and J 5 bases, with 14 bases left between them. The CDR3 is 14 residues long. CDR3 amino acids: CASSFEGRDQPQHF. CDR3 sequence (DNA): TGCGCCAGCAGTTTTGAGGGAAGAGATCAGCCCCAGCATTTT.

Worth noting for this clonotype: A read error may account for a junction end that differs from germline. V usage is TRBV5-1 and J usage is TRBJ2-5; TRBD1 might be the D (5 bases). CDR3 length equals 14 residues. The germline gives CDR1 SGHRS, CDR2 YFSETQ. DNA of the CDR3: TGCGTCAGCAGCTTGGGGCCGGAGCAAGAGACCCAGTACTTC. This codes for CVSSLGPEQETQYF.

At least ten counts were recorded for this clonotype. The CDR3 region has the DNA TGTGCCAGCAGAAAACTAGCGGGAGGCACTCGGAATGAGCAGTTCTTC. It translates to CASRKLAGGTRNEQFF. The V and J genes are TRBV6-1 and TRBJ2-1, with 12 positions matching TRBD2. V shed 6 bases, J shed 7 bases, and the junction held 10 bases outside the gene matches. The CDR3 length is 16 residues. CDR1 and CDR2 from the germline V gene are MNHNS and SASEGT.

This clonotype appeared many times. The chain is built from TRBV20-1 and TRBJ2-5; maybe TRBD2 (6 bases). Trimming removed 5 bases at V and 0 bases at J, with 19 bases between. CDR1 and CDR2 (germline): DFQATT, SNEGSKA (reference sequence). The CDR3 has 16 amino acids. The CDR3 here is CSALGGAGKYQETQYF. CDR3 sequence (DNA): TGCAGTGCTTTAGGCGGGGCAGGGAAGTACCAAGAGACCCAGTACTTC.

In its sample, this clonotype was seen many times. The chain uses TRBV18 and TRBJ2-5; D call uncertain. This CDR3 contains 12 residues. The germline V gene encodes CDR1 KGHSH and CDR2 LQKENI. V lost 1 base and J 5 bases, leaving 5 bases between the germline ends. In DNA form, the CDR3 reads TGTGCCAGCTCACCACGACGGGAGACCCAGTACTTC. It codes for CASSPRRETQYF.

This clonotype has at least ten counts. The chain recombines TRBV12-3 or TRBV12-4 with TRBJ2-7; D unclear. The CDR3 is 13 amino acids. Trimming shortened V by 3 bases and J by 3 bases, and 9 bases separated the two germline ends. As DNA, the CDR3 is TGTGCCAGCAGTTTGGAACAGCACTACGAGCAGTACTTC. It translates to CASSLEQHYEQYF.